These 9 T cell receptor beta chains were all obtained from the same sample, sequenced in a study of identical twins. Using its own MiXCR run on the 5' RACE reads, TCRdb lists one record per CDR3 protein. The sample includes some 1,600,000 distinct CDR3 sequences, roughly a third of them seen just once. The sample was cord blood. The receptors derive from a newborn girl in good health.

The chain links TRBV10-3 to TRBJ2-1, with TRBD2 matching over 9 bases. This CDR3 comprises 14 residues. Germline V CDR1 and CDR2: ENHRY, SYGVKD. The J segment lost 5 bases and the V segment lost 6 bases, leaving 5 bases of the junction unmatched. The CDR3 region is CAIRRASGDNEQFF. Written as DNA, the CDR3 is TGTGCCATCAGGAGGGCTAGCGGGGACAATGAGCAGTTCTTC.

This sequence joins TRBV3-1 and TRBJ2-7, with 15 bases aligning to TRBD2. This CDR3 contains 18 residues. Germline-derived CDR1 and CDR2 are LGHDT and YNNKEL (reference sequence). Trimming cost V 5 bases and J 7 bases; bases outside gene matches: 15. CDR3: CASSWTSGRAESYNEQYF. CDR3 DNA sequence: TGTGCCAGCAGCTGGACTAGCGGGAGGGCCGAGTCCTACAATGAGCAGTACTTC.

Points on this clonotype: A much larger clone sits a single nucleotide away, making a read error possible. This rearrangement joins TRBV28 to TRBJ2-1; D not certain. The V end lost 5 bases, the J end lost 10 bases, and 12 bases lay between the germline ends. CDR3 length: 12 amino acids. Per the germline V gene, CDR1 is MDHEN and CDR2 is SYDVKM. CDR3 DNA: TGTGCCAGCAGTCCAGAGCATCTGGAGCAGTTCTTC. This codes for CASSPEHLEQFF.

The rearrangement joins TRBV28 to TRBJ2-7; 7 bases are shared with TRBD2. Germline CDR1 MDHEN, CDR2 SYDVKM. This CDR3 contains 15 residues. Germline trimming cut 3 bases from V and 4 bases from J; bases unmatched to any gene: 9. CDR3 nucleotide sequence: TGTGCCAGCAGTTTGGGCGAGGGGCGGGAGTACGAGCAGTACTTC. It codes for CASSLGEGREYEQYF.

CDR3 bases: TGTGCCAGCAGTTTCCTTGGGCCAGCGGGGGGCACAGATACGCAGTATTTT. Its protein product is CASSFLGPAGGTDTQYF. The rearrangement joins TRBV4-2 to TRBJ2-3; TRBD2 matches 8 bases. With 6 bases clipped from V and 1 base from J, the junction kept 12 bases outside the gene matches. Germline V gene data show CDR1 as LGHNA and CDR2 as YNFKEQ. This CDR3 region has 17 residues.

V gene TRBV2 combines with J gene TRBJ1-1; TRBD1 matches at 7 bases. The CDR3 contains 15 residues. CDR1 and CDR2 from the germline V gene are SNHLY and FYNNEI. The V and J ends lost 6 bases and 0 bases, in that order; junction bases with no gene match: 7. CDR3 sequence: CASSDLQGLNTEAFF. The CDR3 nucleotides are TGTGCCAGCAGCGACCTACAGGGGCTGAACACTGAAGCTTTCTTT.

This clonotype has more than one count but fewer than ten. The genes are TRBV20-1 and TRBJ2-1; no clear D. Germline V gene sequence: CDR1 DFQATT, CDR2 SNEGSKA (reference sequence). The CDR3 is made up of 11 amino acids. The V and J ends lost 1 base and 8 bases respectively, with 6 bases between them. CDR3 sequence reads: CSARASHEQFF. The DNA for the CDR3 is TGCAGTGCTAGAGCCTCCCATGAGCAGTTCTTC.

V and J are TRBV3-1 and TRBJ2-5, with TRBD2 identical over 11 bases. V trimming: 4 bases; J trimming: 6 bases; junction bases outside the gene matches: 10. From germline, CDR1 is LGHDT and CDR2 YNNKEL (reference sequence). This CDR3 has 16 amino acids. CDR3 DNA: TGTGCCAGCAGCCTTCACGGGAGACTAGCGGGAAAGACCCAGTACTTC. Encoded protein: CASSLHGRLAGKTQYF.

With respect to this clonotype: Germline and junction disagree at one end, which may indicate a read error. The chain has TRBV27 and TRBJ1-6, with TRBD1 as a possible D gene (6 bases). Per the germline V gene, CDR1 is MNHEY and CDR2 is SMNVEV (reference sequence). The CDR3 sequence is 16 residues long. The CDR3 spells CASSRRQAARNSPPHF. Here the CDR3 DNA reads TGTGCCAGCAGTCGGCGACAGGCGGCGAGAAATTCACCCCCCCACTTT.